Listed here is a single TCR beta chain. The data derive from a study of T cells in Graves' hyperthyroidism and ophthalmopathy. Using RNA transcripts as the source, TCR beta CDR3 regions were amplified. Carried out on the TCR CDR3, a first-round RT-PCR used the HTBI primer set. One entry per CDR3 protein, called by TCRdb with MiXCR from the multiplex PCR reads. Of approximately 260,000 distinct CDR3 sequences in the sample, about 15% were seen once. Trimming took 3 bases from V and 7 from J, leaving 15 bases between them. The CDR3 length is 15 residues. Germline V gene lookup returns CDR1 LNHNV and CDR2 YYDKDF (reference sequence). At first hyperthyroidism diagnosis, before any ophthalmopathy symptoms, the blood sample was collected.

The source is a woman between 45 and 60 years old with Graves' hyperthyroidism that later progressed to Graves' ophthalmopathy. The chain recombines TRBV15 with TRBJ1-4; tentative D call: TRBD1 (5 bases). Specimen: blood. The DNA of the CDR3 is TGTGCCACCAGCAGTGTTAGACCTGGGGGTGAAAAACTGTTTTTT. Encoded protein: CATSSVRPGGEKLFF.